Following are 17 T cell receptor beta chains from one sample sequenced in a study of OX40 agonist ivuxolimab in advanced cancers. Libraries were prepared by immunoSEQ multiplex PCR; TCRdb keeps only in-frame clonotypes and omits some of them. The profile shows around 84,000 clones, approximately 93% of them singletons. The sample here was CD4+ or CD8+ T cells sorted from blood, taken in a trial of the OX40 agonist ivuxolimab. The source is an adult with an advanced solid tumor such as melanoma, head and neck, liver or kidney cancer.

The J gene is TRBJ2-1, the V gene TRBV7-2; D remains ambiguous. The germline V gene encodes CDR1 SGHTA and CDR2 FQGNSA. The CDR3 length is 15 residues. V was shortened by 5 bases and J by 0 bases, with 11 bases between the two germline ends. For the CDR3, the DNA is TGTGCCAGCAGCCAAGGACCGAACTCCTACAATGAGCAGTTCTTC. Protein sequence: CASSQGPNSYNEQFF.

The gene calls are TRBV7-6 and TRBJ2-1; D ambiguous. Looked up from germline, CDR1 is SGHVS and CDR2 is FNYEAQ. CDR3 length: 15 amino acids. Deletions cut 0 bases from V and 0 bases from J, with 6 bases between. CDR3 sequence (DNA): TGTGCCAGCAGCTTAGCAGGCAGCTCCTACAATGAGCAGTTCTTC. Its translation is CASSLAGSSYNEQFF.

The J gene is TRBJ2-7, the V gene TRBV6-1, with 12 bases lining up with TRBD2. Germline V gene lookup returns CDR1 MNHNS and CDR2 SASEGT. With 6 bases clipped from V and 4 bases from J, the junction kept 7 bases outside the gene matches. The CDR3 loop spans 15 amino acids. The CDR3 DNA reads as TGTGCCAGCAGCTACGGACTAGCGGGAACGTACGAGCAGTACTTC. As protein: CASSYGLAGTYEQYF.

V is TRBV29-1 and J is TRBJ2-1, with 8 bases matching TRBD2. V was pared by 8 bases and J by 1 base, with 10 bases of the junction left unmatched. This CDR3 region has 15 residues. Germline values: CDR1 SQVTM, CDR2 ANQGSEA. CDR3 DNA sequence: TGCAGCCTGACTAGCGAGACGATATCCTACAATGAGCAGTTCTTC. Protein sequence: CSLTSETISYNEQFF.

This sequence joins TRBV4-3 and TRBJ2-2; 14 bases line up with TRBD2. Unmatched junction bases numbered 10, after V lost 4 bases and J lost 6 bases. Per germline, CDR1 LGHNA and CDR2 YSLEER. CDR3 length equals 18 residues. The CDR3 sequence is CASSLGTSGSMGAGELFF. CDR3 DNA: TGCGCCAGCAGCCTCGGGACTAGCGGGAGTATGGGGGCCGGGGAGCTGTTTTTT.

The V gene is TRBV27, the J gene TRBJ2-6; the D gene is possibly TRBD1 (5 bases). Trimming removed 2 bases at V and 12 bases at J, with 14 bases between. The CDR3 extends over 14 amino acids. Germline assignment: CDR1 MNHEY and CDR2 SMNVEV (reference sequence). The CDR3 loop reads CASSLGAGNFVLTF. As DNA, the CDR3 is TGTGCCAGCAGTTTAGGGGCAGGAAACTTCGTCCTGACTTTC. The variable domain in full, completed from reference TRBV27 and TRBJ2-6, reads EAQVTQNPRYLITVTGKKLTVTCSQNMNHEYMSWYRQDPGLGLRQIYYSMNVEVTDKGDVPEGYKVSRKEKRNFPLILESPSPNQTSLYFCASSLGAGNFVLTFGAGSRLTVL.

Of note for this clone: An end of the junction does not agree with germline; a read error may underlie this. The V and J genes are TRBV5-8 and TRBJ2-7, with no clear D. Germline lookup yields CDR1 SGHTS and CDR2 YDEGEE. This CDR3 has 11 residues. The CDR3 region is CASSLGPEQYF. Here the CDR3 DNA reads TGTGCCAGCAGTTTGGGTCCAGAGCAGTACTTC.

The CDR3 loop reads CASSLWETEAFF. The CDR3 DNA reads TGTGCCAGCAGCTTATGGGAGACTGAAGCTTTCTTT. The chain has TRBV7-9 and TRBJ1-1; D gene ambiguous. Per the germline V gene, CDR1 is SEHNR and CDR2 is FQNEAQ (reference sequence). CDR3 length: 12 residues. Deletions cut 2 bases from V and 5 bases from J, with 6 bases between.

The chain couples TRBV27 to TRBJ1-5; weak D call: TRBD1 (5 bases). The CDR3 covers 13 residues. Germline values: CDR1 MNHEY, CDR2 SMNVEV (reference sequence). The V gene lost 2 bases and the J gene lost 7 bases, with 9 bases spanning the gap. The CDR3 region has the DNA TGTGCCAGCAGTTTAGGGGGAGGACAGCCCCAGCATTTT. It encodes CASSLGGGQPQHF.

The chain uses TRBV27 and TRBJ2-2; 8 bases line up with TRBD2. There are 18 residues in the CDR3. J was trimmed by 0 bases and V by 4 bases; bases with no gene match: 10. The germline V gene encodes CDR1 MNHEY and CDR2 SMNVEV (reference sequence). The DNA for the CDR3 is TGTGCCAGCAGTTCCCCGACTGTAGCGGGGACGAACACCGGGGAGCTGTTTTTT. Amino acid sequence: CASSSPTVAGTNTGELFF.

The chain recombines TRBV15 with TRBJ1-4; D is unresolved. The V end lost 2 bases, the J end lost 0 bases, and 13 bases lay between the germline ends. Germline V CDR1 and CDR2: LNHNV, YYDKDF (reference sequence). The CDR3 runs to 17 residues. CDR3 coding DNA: TGTGCCACCAGCAGAAGTGGAATAGAGGCAACTAATGAAAAACTGTTTTTT. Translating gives CATSRSGIEATNEKLFF.

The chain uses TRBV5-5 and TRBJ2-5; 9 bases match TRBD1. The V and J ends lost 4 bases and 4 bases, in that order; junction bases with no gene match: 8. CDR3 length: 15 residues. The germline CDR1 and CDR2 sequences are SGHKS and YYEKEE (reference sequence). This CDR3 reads CASSLTYRGLETQYF. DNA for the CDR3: TGTGCCAGCAGCCTAACGTACAGGGGGCTAGAGACCCAGTACTTC.

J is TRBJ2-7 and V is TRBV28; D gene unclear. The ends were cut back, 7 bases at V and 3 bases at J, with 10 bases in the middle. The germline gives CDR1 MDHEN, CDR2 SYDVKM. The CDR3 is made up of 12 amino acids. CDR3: CASTFNSYEQYF. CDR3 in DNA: TGTGCCAGCACCTTTAATAGCTACGAGCAGTACTTC.

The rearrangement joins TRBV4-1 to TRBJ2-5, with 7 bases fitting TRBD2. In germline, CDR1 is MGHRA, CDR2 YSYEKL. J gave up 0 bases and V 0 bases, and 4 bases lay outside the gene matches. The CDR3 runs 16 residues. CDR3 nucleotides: TGCGCCAGCAGCCAAGATCGGGGAGGGGACCAAGAGACCCAGTACTTC. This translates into CASSQDRGGDQETQYF.

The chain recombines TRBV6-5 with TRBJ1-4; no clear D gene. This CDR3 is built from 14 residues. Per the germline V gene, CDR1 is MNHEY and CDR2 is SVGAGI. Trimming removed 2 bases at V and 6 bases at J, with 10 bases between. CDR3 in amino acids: CASSYGPYDEKLFF. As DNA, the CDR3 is TGTGCCAGCAGTTACGGTCCCTACGATGAAAAACTGTTTTTT.

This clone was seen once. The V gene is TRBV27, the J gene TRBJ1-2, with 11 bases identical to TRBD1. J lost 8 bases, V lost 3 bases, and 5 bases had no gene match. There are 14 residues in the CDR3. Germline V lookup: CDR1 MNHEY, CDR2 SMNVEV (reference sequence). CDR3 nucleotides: TGTGCCAGCAGTTTTGGACAGGGGGCTCTCGGCTACACCTTC. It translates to CASSFGQGALGYTF.

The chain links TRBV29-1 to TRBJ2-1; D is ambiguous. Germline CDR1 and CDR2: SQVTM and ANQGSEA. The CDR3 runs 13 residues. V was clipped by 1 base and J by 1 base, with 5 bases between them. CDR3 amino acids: CSVEGGSYNEQFF. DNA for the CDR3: TGCAGCGTTGAAGGAGGTTCCTACAATGAGCAGTTCTTC.